Each of the 20 T cell receptor beta chains below was sequenced from the same sample in a study of cytomegalovirus exposure and HLA in healthy donors (dated by TCRdb to 2016 to 2017). The library was prepared using the immunoSEQ multiplex PCR assay. The multiplex PCR relied on a mix of 60 forward primers for TCR Vbeta segments and 13 reverse primers for TCR Jbeta segments. The immuneACCESS repertoire file appears here via TCRdb, limited to in-frame rearrangements. These files lack a portion of the clones; in checked studies, under half of the deficit traces to unresolved V genes, and the cause of the others is not known. The sample records approximately 160,000 clones, approximately 80% of which are singletons. The ten largest clonotypes hold roughly 10% of the sample. The sequencing sample was made of PBMCs. Source of these receptors: a man between 18 and 29 years old in good health and CMV-seropositive.

Comment on this clone: Within the sample, other DNA sequences also encode this same CDR3. The chain carries TRBV27 and TRBJ2-3, with D uncertain. The CDR3 sequence is 12 residues long. V was clipped by 5 bases and J by 1 base, with 4 bases between them. CDR1 MNHEY and CDR2 SMNVEV come from the germline V gene (reference sequence). CDR3 in DNA: TGTGCCAGCAGTCGAGGCACAGATACGCAGTATTTT. This sequence encodes CASSRGTDTQYF.

V usage is TRBV7-9 and J usage is TRBJ1-1; 7 bases are shared with TRBD1. The germline V gene has CDR1 SEHNR and CDR2 FQNEAQ (reference sequence). The V and J ends lost 3 bases and 8 bases, in that order; junction bases with no gene match: 12. This CDR3 is built from 15 residues. CDR3 sequence: CASSFPTGTAPEAFF. The CDR3 nucleotides are TGTGCCAGCAGCTTCCCTACCGGGACAGCCCCAGAAGCTTTCTTT.

The chain is built from TRBV6-5 and TRBJ2-5, with 8 bases aligning to TRBD1. The V gene's germline CDR1 is MNHEY and CDR2 SVGAGI. The V segment lost 6 bases and the J segment 5 bases; nucleotides outside the gene matches: 5. CDR3 length: 13 residues. The CDR3 DNA follows: TGTGCCAGCAGGAGGACAGGGCTGGAGACCCAGTACTTC. Its protein product is CASRRTGLETQYF.

The rearrangement links TRBV6-5 to TRBJ1-1, with a possible D match to TRBD1 (6 bases). The CDR3 is made up of 15 amino acids. Trimming pared 6 bases from V and 5 bases from J, leaving 19 bases between. CDR1 is MNHEY and CDR2 is SVGAGI in the germline V gene. CDR3: CASSPIVQGRTEAFF. CDR3 in DNA: TGTGCCAGCAGCCCAATTGTACAGGGTCGGACTGAAGCTTTCTTT.

CDR3 in amino acids: CAWRGGRSDTQYF. In DNA, the CDR3 is TGTGCCTGGAGAGGCGGGAGATCAGATACGCAGTATTTT. The chain carries TRBV30 and TRBJ2-3, with 7 bases matching TRBD2. Germline-derived CDR1 and CDR2 are GTSNPN and SVGIG (reference sequence). The CDR3 sequence is 13 residues long. Losses at the gene ends were 3 bases for V and 4 bases for J; bases not matched to a gene: 4.

The chain employs TRBV7-8 and TRBJ1-4; TRBD1 is a possible D gene (5 bases). The CDR3 runs 14 residues. Per germline, CDR1 SGHVS and CDR2 FQNEAQ. Trimming took 9 bases from V and 3 from J, leaving 14 bases between them. The CDR3 region is CASGAGQPNEKLFF. CDR3 nucleotide sequence: TGTGCCAGTGGGGCTGGGCAACCTAATGAAAAACTGTTTTTT. The entire variable domain, with the rest obtained from reference TRBV7-8 and TRBJ1-4, is as follows: GAGVSQSPRYKVAKRGQDVALRCDPISGHVSLFWYQQALGQGPEFLTYFQNEAQLDKSGLPSDRFFAERPEGSVSTLKIQRTQQEDSAVYLCASGAGQPNEKLFFGSGTQLSVL.

This clone was seen a few times. V and J are TRBV4-3 and TRBJ2-1, with a tentative D call TRBD2 (5 bases). The CDR3 is 14 residues long. Trimming removed 4 bases at V and 6 bases at J, with 13 bases between. Germline V CDR1 and CDR2: LGHNA, YSLEER. The CDR3 bases are TGCGCCAGCAGCCCATCCGGACTCATCAATGAGCAGTTCTTC. The encoded protein is CASSPSGLINEQFF.

This clone was seen only once. V is TRBV19 and J is TRBJ2-7; TRBD1 might be the D (6 bases). The CDR3 loop spans 13 amino acids. Trimming took 6 bases from V and 6 from J, leaving 15 bases between them. Germline V lookup: CDR1 LNHDA, CDR2 SQIVND (reference sequence). CDR3 coding DNA: TGTGCCAGTAGACCTACAGGGTTTAGCGAGCAGTACTTC. Protein product: CASRPTGFSEQYF.

The chain links TRBV13 to TRBJ2-6; 9 bases agree with TRBD1. This CDR3 spans 19 amino acids. With 5 bases clipped from V and 3 bases from J, the junction kept 14 bases outside the gene matches. From germline, CDR1 is PRHDT and CDR2 FYEKMQ (reference sequence). As DNA, the CDR3 is TGTGCCAGCAGCGGAGGGACAGGGACGTGGAAGGTTGGGGCCAACGTCCTGACTTTC. Amino acid sequence: CASSGGTGTWKVGANVLTF.

In DNA, the CDR3 is TGTGCCAGCAGCTTACAGGGGGACTACGAGCAGTACTTC. Its protein product is CASSLQGDYEQYF. The chain has TRBV5-6 and TRBJ2-7, with 8 positions matching TRBD1. The V gene's germline CDR1 is SGHDT and CDR2 YYEEEE. CDR3 size: 13 residues. Trimming took 2 bases from V and 3 from J; bases not matched to a gene: 1.

This clone was seen a single time. The J gene is TRBJ2-7, the V gene TRBV2; TRBD2 aligns across 12 bases. The length of the CDR3 is 17 residues. Germline V CDR1 and CDR2: SNHLY, FYNNEI. Germline trimming cut 5 bases from V and 2 bases from J; bases unmatched to any gene: 10. The CDR3 coding sequence is TGTGCCAGCAGTCATAGACTAGCGGGAGATAGGACCTACGAGCAGTACTTC. Its translation is CASSHRLAGDRTYEQYF.

This clone was seen only a few times. The rearrangement links TRBV4-3 to TRBJ2-6, with D possibly TRBD1 on 6 matching bases. Trimming took 1 base from V and 2 from J, leaving 15 bases between them. Per germline, CDR1 LGHNA and CDR2 YSLEER. The CDR3 is made up of 18 amino acids. The CDR3 DNA sequence: TGCGCCAGCAGCCAAGGTCCGCCCGGGACAACTGGGGCCAACGTCCTGACTTTC. Protein: CASSQGPPGTTGANVLTF.

The chain uses TRBV6-1 and TRBJ1-5; D call uncertain. CDR1 is MNHNS, CDR2 SASEGT, per germline. Trimming took off 3 bases at V and 3 bases at J, with 12 bases between the two ends. The CDR3 is 15 residues long. CDR3 region: CASSEATQANQPQHF. DNA of the CDR3: TGTGCCAGCAGTGAGGCTACCCAGGCCAATCAGCCCCAGCATTTT.

The chain employs TRBV5-1 and TRBJ2-5; maybe TRBD2 (7 bases). In germline, CDR1 is SGHRS, CDR2 YFSETQ. Trimming cost V 0 bases and J 5 bases, with 14 bases left between them. This CDR3 has 15 amino acids. CDR3 residues: CASSLEWGGTETQYF. The CDR3 DNA follows: TGCGCCAGCAGCTTGGAATGGGGGGGCACCGAGACCCAGTACTTC.

A single count supports this clone. This rearrangement joins TRBV6-6 to TRBJ2-7; D not certain. The V gene's germline CDR1 is MNHNY and CDR2 SVGAGI (reference sequence). Trimming removed 4 bases at V and 3 bases at J, with 4 bases between. The CDR3 loop spans 11 amino acids. CDR3: CASSWSYEQYF. In DNA, the CDR3 is TGTGCCAGCAGTTGGAGCTACGAGCAGTACTTC.

The J gene is TRBJ2-1, the V gene TRBV7-9; possibly TRBD2 for D (5 bases). Germline values: CDR1 SEHNR, CDR2 FQNEAQ (reference sequence). V dropped 2 bases and J dropped 8 bases, with 16 bases sitting between them. The CDR3 totals 15 residues. Written as DNA, the CDR3 is TGTGCCAGCAGCTTATTATCTGAGGGTATCTATGAGCAGTTCTTC. This translates into CASSLLSEGIYEQFF.

The gene calls are TRBV7-9 and TRBJ1-2; D gene unclear. The CDR3 contains 15 residues. CDR1 SEHNR and CDR2 FQNEAQ come from the germline V gene (reference sequence). V lost 2 bases to trimming and J lost 8 bases, with 18 bases between them. This CDR3 reads CASSLLVSGKGGYTF. CDR3 coding DNA: TGTGCCAGCAGCTTACTGGTGTCGGGAAAAGGGGGCTACACCTTC.

This clone was seen only a few times. The J gene is TRBJ2-3, the V gene TRBV2; 7 nucleotides line up with TRBD2. With V trimmed by 6 bases and J by 7 bases, 16 bases remained unmatched. The CDR3 has 16 amino acids. Per the germline V gene, CDR1 is SNHLY and CDR2 is FYNNEI. The CDR3: CASSLKGSGTSHTQYF. The CDR3 nucleotides read TGTGCCAGCAGCTTGAAAGGAAGCGGGACTTCACATACGCAGTATTTT.

The J gene is TRBJ2-3, the V gene TRBV11-2; D is ambiguous. In germline, CDR1 is SGHAT, CDR2 FQNNGV. V lost 4 bases to trimming and J lost 0 bases, with 8 bases between them. This CDR3 has 14 residues. The CDR3 nucleotides read TGTGCCAGCAGCTCGCTACGTAGCACAGATACGCAGTATTTT. Translated, it gives CASSSLRSTDTQYF.

The CDR3 sequence is CASSSRVRVTSYEQYF. The CDR3 DNA reads as TGTGCCAGCAGTTCCAGGGTCCGGGTTACTTCCTACGAGCAGTACTTC. The rearrangement links TRBV28 to TRBJ2-7; a weak D match, TRBD1 (5 bases). Germline V gene data show CDR1 as MDHEN and CDR2 as SYDVKM. With 4 bases removed from V and 1 base from J, the gap between germline ends came to 17 bases. The CDR3 has 16 residues.